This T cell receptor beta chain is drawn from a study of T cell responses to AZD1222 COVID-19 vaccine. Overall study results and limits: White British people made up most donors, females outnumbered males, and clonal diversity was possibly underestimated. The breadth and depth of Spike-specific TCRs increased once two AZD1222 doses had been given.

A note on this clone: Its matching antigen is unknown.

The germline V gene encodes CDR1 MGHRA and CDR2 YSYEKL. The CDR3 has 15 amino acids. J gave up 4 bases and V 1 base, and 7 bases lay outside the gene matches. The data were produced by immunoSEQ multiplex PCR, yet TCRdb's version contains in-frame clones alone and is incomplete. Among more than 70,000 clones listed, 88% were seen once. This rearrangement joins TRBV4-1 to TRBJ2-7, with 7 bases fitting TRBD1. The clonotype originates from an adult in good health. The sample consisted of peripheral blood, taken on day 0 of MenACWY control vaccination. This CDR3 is CASSQVRTGDYEQYF. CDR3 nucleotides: TGCGCCAGCAGCCAAGTACGAACAGGGGATTACGAGCAGTACTTC.